The 21 T cell receptor beta chains below were found in one sample sequenced in a study of kidney transplant recipient with SARS-CoV-2 infection. TCRdb reprocessed the reads with MiXCR, giving one entry per CDR3 protein. The sample contains under 300,000 distinct CDR3 sequences, under 30% of which appear only once. The sequencing here drew on a blood sample, taken at baseline and around day 120 from a kidney transplant recipient. Receptor source: a male patient aged 25-45 years who had COVID-19 and was a kidney transplant recipient. Some T cells could come from the graft donor.

At least ten counts were recorded for this clonotype. This chain uses TRBV5-6 with TRBJ2-7; D may be TRBD2 (6 bases). CDR1 is SGHDT, CDR2 YYEEEE, per germline. The germline V and J ends were trimmed by 1 base and 3 bases, with 11 bases remaining between them. There are 14 residues in the CDR3. CDR3 DNA: TGTGCCAGCAGCTTGAACGGGGGATACTACGAGCAGTACTTC. This translates into CASSLNGGYYEQYF.

This clonotype was observed many times. V is TRBV6-5 and J is TRBJ1-6; D is unclear. The CDR3 is made up of 14 amino acids. With 5 bases removed from V and 0 bases from J, the gap between germline ends came to 5 bases. From germline, CDR1 is MNHEY and CDR2 SVGAGI. DNA for the CDR3: TGTGCCAGCAGTAGAGACTCCTATAATTCACCCCTCCACTTT. Amino acid sequence: CASSRDSYNSPLHF.

This clonotype was detected once. An end of the junction differs from the germline gene, which may be a read error. This chain links TRBV7-2 with TRBJ1-2, with D maybe TRBD1 (5 bases). Germline CDR1 and CDR2: SGHTA and FQGNSA. This CDR3 contains 17 residues. The CDR3 loop is CASSGRSRDGKTYGYAF. The CDR3 region has the DNA TGTGCCAGCAGCGGTCGGAGCAGGGACGGAAAGACCTATGGCTACGCCTTC.

At least ten counts were recorded for this clonotype. The chain couples TRBV19 to TRBJ1-2; perhaps TRBD1 as D (6 bases). Germline CDR1 and CDR2: LNHDA and SQIVND (reference sequence). The CDR3 covers 15 residues. The V end lost 3 bases, the J end lost 3 bases, and 14 bases lay between the germline ends. The CDR3 reads CASSIRGSGDYGYTF. In DNA form, the CDR3 reads TGTGCCAGTAGTATTAGGGGGAGTGGTGACTATGGCTACACCTTC.

This clonotype was found many times. The CDR3 DNA follows: TGTGCCAGCAGGGGACTAGCGGGAGTTGAGACCCAGTACTTC. It yields the protein CASRGLAGVETQYF. V and J are TRBV12-3 or TRBV12-4 and TRBJ2-5; 14 positions agree with TRBD2. This CDR3 is 14 amino acids long. V gave up 6 bases and J gave up 5 bases; unmatched junction bases: 2.

This clonotype has at least ten counts. This chain uses TRBV13 with TRBJ1-1, with unresolved D. This CDR3 region has 14 residues. The ends were cut back, 1 base at V and 5 bases at J, with 11 bases in the middle. Germline CDR1 and CDR2: PRHDT and FYEKMQ (reference sequence). Here the CDR3 DNA reads TGTGCCAGCAGCTTAGTAGGGTTTTGGACTGAAGCTTTCTTT. Translated: CASSLVGFWTEAFF.

The DNA of the CDR3 is TGTGCCAGCAGCTTCAGGGGTCGAGAAGGTGAGCAGTTCTTC. It specifies CASSFRGREGEQFF. V and J are TRBV7-3 and TRBJ2-1; D might be TRBD1 (6 bases). The V and J ends lost 3 bases and 9 bases respectively, with 15 bases between them. The CDR3 covers 14 residues. Germline CDR1 SGHTA, CDR2 FQGTGA.

The sample holds many counts of this clonotype. The genes are TRBV7-6 and TRBJ1-2; D ambiguous. This CDR3 contains 15 residues. The V end lost 2 bases, the J end lost 7 bases, and 17 bases lay between the germline ends. CDR1 is SGHVS, CDR2 FNYEAQ, per germline. The CDR3: CASSLQPFSASGYTF. The CDR3 bases are TGTGCCAGCAGCTTACAACCCTTCTCCGCCTCTGGCTACACCTTC.

This clonotype was seen only once. The chain employs TRBV20-1 and TRBJ2-3; TRBD2 agrees at 9 bases. The germline CDR1 and CDR2 sequences are DFQATT and SNEGSKA (reference sequence). The V segment lost 5 bases and the J segment 2 bases; nucleotides outside the gene matches: 8. The CDR3 contains 15 residues. For the CDR3, the DNA is TGCAGTGCTCCTAGCGGGGAGGTCGTCACAGATACGCAGTATTTT. Translated: CSAPSGEVVTDTQYF.

This clonotype was observed many times. This chain joins TRBV5-1 and TRBJ1-2; D is possibly TRBD1 (5 bases). The V end lost 5 bases, the J end lost 8 bases, and 19 bases lay between the germline ends. Germline lookup yields CDR1 SGHRS and CDR2 YFSETQ. The CDR3 is 14 residues long. The CDR3 is CASSPDTAEGGYTF. The CDR3 coding sequence is TGCGCCAGCAGTCCGGACACCGCCGAGGGGGGCTACACCTTC.

As to this clonotype: This may be a read error: a much more frequent sequence differs by one nucleotide. The rearrangement links TRBV6-5 to TRBJ2-1, with D possibly being TRBD2 (6 bases). This CDR3 has 16 amino acids. Looked up from germline, CDR1 is MNHEY and CDR2 is SVGAGI. Here the CDR3 DNA reads TGTGCCAGCAGGGGTTTTCAGTCGGGAGCCTACAATGAGAAGTTCTTC. It is translated as CASRGFQSGAYNEKFF.

This chain connects TRBV20-1 to TRBJ2-5; TRBD1 aligns across 9 bases. Per germline, CDR1 DFQATT and CDR2 SNEGSKA (reference sequence). The CDR3 runs 17 residues. Trimming took 1 base from V and 4 from J; bases not matched to a gene: 13. The CDR3 reads CSARGTGASFRGETQYF. The CDR3 region has the DNA TGCAGTGCTAGAGGGACAGGGGCGTCATTCCGGGGAGAGACCCAGTACTTC.

In its sample, this clonotype was seen many times. The chain links TRBV21-1 to TRBJ2-3; the DNA was not used to check the table's D call, TRBD2. TRBV21-1 is designated a pseudogene. The length of the CDR3 is 17 residues. The CDR3 DNA is TGTGCCAGCAGAGTCAAGCTAGCTACAGTCATGCAAGATACGCAGTATTTT. Amino acids: CASRVKLATVMQDTQYF.

Regarding this clonotype: A much bigger clone sits one base away, suggesting this may be a read error. The chain recombines TRBV7-6 with TRBJ1-2; D is uncertain. The length of the CDR3 is 17 residues. Trimming stripped 5 bases from V and 6 bases from J, with 25 bases between. The germline gives CDR1 SGHVS, CDR2 FNYEAQ. In nucleotides, the CDR3 is TGTGCCAGCAGCAAGGCAAGTGAATCTCGAAAGACCCATGGCTACACCTTC. Its translation is CASSKASESRKTHGYTF.

Remarks on this clonotype: With a much larger clone just one base away, this may be a read error. The rearrangement joins TRBV8-2 to TRBJ2-6; TRBD1, the table's D call, was not compared with the DNA. TRBV8-2 is a pseudogene segment. The CDR3 consists of 17 residues. DNA for the CDR3: TGTGGCACGCCCAGTAGGACAACACAAAGTCGGGCCAACGTCCTGACTTTC. Protein: CGTPSRTTQSRANVLTF.

Worth noting for this clonotype: This could be a read error, since a much larger clone is one nucleotide away. V and J are TRBV7-6 and TRBJ1-2, with D hard to call. Germline V CDR1 and CDR2: SGHVS, FNYEAQ. This CDR3 is built from 17 residues. The CDR3 DNA sequence: TGTACCAGCAGCCATAAAGATGAATCTCGAAAGACCTATGGCTACACCTTC. As protein: CTSSHKDESRKTYGYTF.

Comments on this clonotype: Possible read error: a much larger clone is one base away. The chain couples TRBV3-1 to TRBJ2-2; a weak D match, TRBD1 (5 bases). The CDR3 is 16 amino acids. Per germline, CDR1 LGHDT and CDR2 YNNKEL (reference sequence). CDR3 nucleotide sequence: TGTGCCAGCGGCCAAGATAGGGCTAGGGGCACCGGGGAGCTGTTTTTT. Amino acids: CASGQDRARGTGELFF. Looking up the rest from reference TRBV3-1 and TRBJ2-2 gives the full variable domain: DTAVSQTPKYLVTQMGNDKSIKCEQNLGHDTMYWYKQDSKKFLKIMFSYNNKELIINETVPNRFSPKSPDKAHLNLHINSLELGDSAVYFCASGQDRARGTGELFFGEGSRLTVL.

This clonotype was counted many times. CDR3 in DNA: TGCAGTGCTAGTCCTGCCGGGACCAGAGGGCCCCAGCATTTT. It codes for CSASPAGTRGPQHF. The chain recombines TRBV20-1 with TRBJ1-5, with D possibly being TRBD1 (5 bases). Trimming removed 3 bases from V and 9 bases from J, with 18 bases in between. Germline assignment: CDR1 DFQATT and CDR2 SNEGSKA (reference sequence). This CDR3 is 14 amino acids long.

With regard to this clonotype: A read error may be the cause here, since a much bigger clone is one base away. The V gene is TRBV20-1, the J gene TRBJ2-5, with 7 bases lining up with TRBD2. Germline CDR1 and CDR2: DFQATT and SNEGSKA (reference sequence). The CDR3 is made up of 17 amino acids. The DNA of the CDR3 is TGCGGTGCTAGAGATATGAGACTAGCCAAAGTAGGGGAGACCCAGTACTTC. Translated, it gives CGARDMRLAKVGETQYF.

As concerns this clonotype: The conserved closing phenylalanine or tryptophan is absent in this CDR3, likely reflecting a read error. The V call is TRBV11-1, the J call TRBJ2-3; no reliable D call. V was trimmed by 1 base and J by 4 bases, leaving 12 bases between them. The germline V gene has CDR1 SGHAT and CDR2 FQDESV (reference sequence). This CDR3 has 15 residues. The CDR3: CASSLGGSSADTQYL. For the CDR3, the DNA is TGTGCCAGCAGCTTAGGAGGTAGCTCTGCAGATACGCAGTATCTT.

In its sample, this clonotype was seen many times. CDR3 amino acids: CASSLRCHEGKTYGYTF. CDR3 DNA sequence: TGTGCCAGCAGCCTTAGGTGTCACGAGGGAAAGACCTATGGCTACACCTTC. The gene calls are TRBV7-1 and TRBJ1-2; D remains ambiguous. TRBV7-1 is marked as an open reading frame, function uncertain. Deletions cut 5 bases from V and 4 bases from J, with 23 bases between. The CDR3 is 17 residues long.